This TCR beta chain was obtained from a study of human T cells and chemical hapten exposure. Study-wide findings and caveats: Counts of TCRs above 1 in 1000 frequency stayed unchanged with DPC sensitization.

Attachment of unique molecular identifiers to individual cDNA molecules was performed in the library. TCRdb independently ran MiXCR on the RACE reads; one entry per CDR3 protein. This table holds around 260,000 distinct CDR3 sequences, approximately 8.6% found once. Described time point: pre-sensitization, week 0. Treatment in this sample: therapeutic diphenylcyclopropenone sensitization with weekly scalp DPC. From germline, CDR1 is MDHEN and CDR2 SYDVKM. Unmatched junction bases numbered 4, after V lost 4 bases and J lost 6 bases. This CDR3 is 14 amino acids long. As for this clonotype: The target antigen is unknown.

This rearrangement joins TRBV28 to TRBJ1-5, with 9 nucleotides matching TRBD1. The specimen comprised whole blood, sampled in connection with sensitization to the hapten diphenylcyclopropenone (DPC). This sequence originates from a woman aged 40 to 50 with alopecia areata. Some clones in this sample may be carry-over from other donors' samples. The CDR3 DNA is TGTGCCAGCAGTTGGGGGACAGGGTTTCAGCCCCAGCATTTT. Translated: CASSWGTGFQPQHF.